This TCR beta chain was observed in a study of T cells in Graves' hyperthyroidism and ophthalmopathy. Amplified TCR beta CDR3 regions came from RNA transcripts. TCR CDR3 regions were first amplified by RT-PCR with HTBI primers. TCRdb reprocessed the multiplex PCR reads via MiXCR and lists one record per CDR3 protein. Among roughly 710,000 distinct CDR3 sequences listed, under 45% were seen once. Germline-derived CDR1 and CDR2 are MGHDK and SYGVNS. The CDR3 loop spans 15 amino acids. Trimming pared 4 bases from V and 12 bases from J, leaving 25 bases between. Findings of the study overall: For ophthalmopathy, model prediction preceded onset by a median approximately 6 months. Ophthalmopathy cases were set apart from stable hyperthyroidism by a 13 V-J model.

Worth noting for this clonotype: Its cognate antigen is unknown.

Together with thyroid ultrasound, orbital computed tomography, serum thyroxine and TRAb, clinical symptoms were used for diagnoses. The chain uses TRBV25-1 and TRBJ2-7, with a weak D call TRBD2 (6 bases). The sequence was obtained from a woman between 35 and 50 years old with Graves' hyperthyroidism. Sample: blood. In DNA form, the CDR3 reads TGTGCCAGCAGTGCTCAGACGGGACTCTCTTTATCCCGGTACTTC. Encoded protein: CASSAQTGLSLSRYF.